Shown below are 26 T cell receptor beta chains from a single sample sequenced in a study of blood T cell repertoires in COVID-19. The data were produced by immunoSEQ multiplex PCR, yet TCRdb's version contains in-frame clones alone and is incomplete. The top ten hold 7% to 8.5% of the sample, which has some 31,000 clones, roughly 80% seen once. Sequences were obtained from peripheral blood. These receptor sequences come from a woman aged 70-85 years with active or convalescent COVID-19.

This chain joins TRBV5-1 and TRBJ1-2, with 7 nucleotides matching TRBD1. The V segment lost 5 bases and the J segment 0 bases; nucleotides outside the gene matches: 4. The germline gives CDR1 SGHRS, CDR2 YFSETQ. The CDR3 has 14 amino acids. The CDR3 sequence is CASSGTEANYGYTF. The DNA for the CDR3 is TGCGCCAGCAGTGGGACAGAAGCTAACTATGGCTACACCTTC.

The chain joins TRBV30 to TRBJ1-4, with D possibly TRBD1 on 5 matching bases. Germline V CDR1 and CDR2: GTSNPN, SVGIG (reference sequence). CDR3 length equals 11 residues. V was clipped by 5 bases and J by 12 bases, with 13 bases between them. The CDR3 is CAWLRGGELFF. Written as DNA, the CDR3 is TGTGCCTGGCTAAGGGGAGGGGAACTGTTTTTT.

This chain connects TRBV4-3 to TRBJ2-1; D unclear. CDR3 length: 13 residues. In germline, CDR1 is LGHNA, CDR2 YSLEER. Trimming removed 0 bases from V and 9 bases from J, with 9 bases in between. The CDR3 region is CASSQDARTEQFF. The CDR3 bases are TGCGCCAGCAGCCAAGATGCGCGAACTGAGCAGTTCTTC.

The chain carries TRBV19 and TRBJ2-3, with 8 bases fitting TRBD2. This CDR3 region has 15 residues. CDR1 is LNHDA, CDR2 SQIVND, per germline (reference sequence). V was pared by 4 bases and J by 4 bases, with 7 bases of the junction left unmatched. CDR3 sequence (DNA): TGTGCCAGTAGTACCGGGACTAGGATGGCAGATACGCAGTATTTT. It yields the protein CASSTGTRMADTQYF. Variable domain in full (rest from reference TRBV19 and TRBJ2-3): DGGITQSPKYLFRKEGQNVTLSCEQNLNHDAMYWYRQDPGQGLRLIYYSQIVNDFQKGDIAEGYSVSREKKESFPLTVTSAQKNPTAFYLCASSTGTRMADTQYFGPGTRLTVL.

V gene TRBV19 combines with J gene TRBJ2-6; weak D call: TRBD2 (5 bases). Germline CDR1 is LNHDA and CDR2 is SQIVND (reference sequence). CDR3 length equals 18 residues. Trimming removed 6 bases from V and 2 bases from J, with 20 bases in between. The DNA for the CDR3 is TGTGCCAGTAGGCTATCTAGTAGGTCCGGGACTGGGGCCAACGTCCTGACTTTC. As protein: CASRLSSRSGTGANVLTF.

The chain joins TRBV7-9 to TRBJ2-5, with D maybe TRBD2 (7 bases). Deletions cut 2 bases from V and 1 base from J, with 20 bases between. Germline V CDR1 and CDR2: SEHNR, FQNEAQ (reference sequence). This CDR3 region has 18 residues. The CDR3 here is CASSLSSLRGGSQETQYF. CDR3 DNA sequence: TGTGCCAGCAGCTTATCGAGTTTAAGGGGGGGCTCCCAAGAGACCCAGTACTTC.

The chain joins TRBV7-9 to TRBJ2-7; 8 nucleotides line up with TRBD1. V shed 3 bases and J 2 bases; nucleotides not matched to a gene: 3. The CDR3 loop spans 14 amino acids. From germline, CDR1 is SEHNR and CDR2 FQNEAQ (reference sequence). The CDR3 DNA is TGTGCCAGCAGCTTGCGGGACAGGACCTACGAGCAGTACTTC. This encodes CASSLRDRTYEQYF.

This clone has more than one count but fewer than ten. The chain carries TRBV18 and TRBJ1-4; 10 bases line up with TRBD1. V dropped 0 bases and J dropped 4; count of bases not matched to a gene: 5. The germline gives CDR1 KGHSH, CDR2 LQKENI. CDR3 length: 17 residues. This chain's CDR3 is CASSPPRGQGDNEKLFF. As DNA, the CDR3 is TGTGCCAGCTCACCACCGCGAGGACAGGGGGATAATGAAAAACTGTTTTTT.

This chain joins TRBV5-1 and TRBJ2-7; 7 nucleotides match TRBD2. Trimming removed 0 bases from V and 3 bases from J; junction bases left unmatched: 6. This CDR3 has 15 amino acids. Per germline, CDR1 SGHRS and CDR2 YFSETQ. The CDR3: CASSLVRGGDYEQYF. For the CDR3, the DNA is TGCGCCAGCAGCTTGGTAAGGGGAGGGGACTACGAGCAGTACTTC.

The chain uses TRBV18 and TRBJ2-7, with 8 bases identical to TRBD1. The CDR3 length is 20 residues. CDR1 and CDR2 (germline): KGHSH, LQKENI. Trimming cost V 0 bases and J 1 base; bases outside gene matches: 17. The CDR3: CASSPPKSSVLRDRSYEQYF. The CDR3 coding sequence is TGTGCCAGCTCACCACCTAAGTCTTCGGTGTTGAGGGACAGGTCCTACGAGCAGTACTTC.

The chain carries TRBV27 and TRBJ2-7, with 7 bases identical to TRBD1. CDR3 length: 14 residues. Germline V gene sequence: CDR1 MNHEY, CDR2 SMNVEV (reference sequence). Unmatched junction bases numbered 7, after V lost 6 bases and J lost 2 bases. CDR3 in amino acids: CASRPRGYTYEQYF. CDR3 nucleotides: TGTGCCAGCAGACCCAGGGGGTACACCTACGAGCAGTACTTC.

This clone has just a few counts. This rearrangement joins TRBV11-3 to TRBJ2-3; D is undetermined. The germline V gene has CDR1 SGHNT and CDR2 YENEEA. This CDR3 spans 17 amino acids. Trimming took 6 bases from V and 1 from J, leaving 20 bases between them. CDR3 amino acids: CASSRPSGPLGTDTQYF. For the CDR3, the DNA is TGTGCCAGCAGTCGACCCTCTGGGCCCCTGGGCACAGATACGCAGTATTTT.

The chain uses TRBV5-1 and TRBJ1-2; 7 positions match TRBD1. The CDR3 covers 15 residues. Trimming at V came to 4 bases and at J to 5 bases, leaving 11 bases not matched to a gene. From germline, CDR1 is SGHRS and CDR2 YFSETQ. The CDR3 DNA sequence: TGCGCCAGCAGCGACAGGGACAGTCCTCTATATGGCTACACCTTC. Protein: CASSDRDSPLYGYTF.

The J gene is TRBJ1-6, the V gene TRBV5-6; TRBD1 is a possible D gene (6 bases). Germline CDR1 is SGHDT and CDR2 is YYEEEE. V shed 4 bases and J shed 3 bases, with 23 bases lying between them. The CDR3 is made up of 19 amino acids. This CDR3 reads CASSARIGTPNYYNSPLHF. The CDR3 coding sequence is TGTGCCAGCAGCGCCCGTATTGGGACACCCAATTACTATAATTCACCCCTCCACTTT. Combining the CDR3 with reference TRBV5-6 and TRBJ1-6 gives the whole variable domain DAGVTQSPTHLIKTRGQQVTLRCSPKSGHDTVSWYQQALGQGPQFIFQYYEEEERQRGNFPDRFSGHQFPNYSSELNVNALLLGDSALYLCASSARIGTPNYYNSPLHFGNGTRLTVT.

The rearrangement uses TRBV5-5 and TRBJ1-5, with D possibly TRBD1 on 6 matching bases. Germline CDR1 reads SGHKS; CDR2 reads YYEKEE (reference sequence). The CDR3 length is 16 residues. Trimming cost V 4 bases and J 3 bases, with 17 bases left between them. CDR3: CASSPRAGTPNQPQHF. The CDR3 DNA sequence: TGTGCCAGCAGCCCGAGGGCCGGGACACCCAATCAGCCCCAGCATTTT.

This clone was seen only a few times. Other DNA variants within this sample encode the same CDR3. The CDR3 region is CASSLGPGNTEAFF. DNA of the CDR3: TGTGCCAGCAGCTTAGGACCGGGGAACACTGAAGCTTTCTTT. The chain joins TRBV7-2 to TRBJ1-1; D is unclear. CDR3 length equals 14 residues. Germline lookup yields CDR1 SGHTA and CDR2 FQGNSA. Trimming shortened V by 1 base and J by 1 base, and 7 bases separated the two germline ends.

This clone was seen a single time. The CDR3 coding sequence is TGTGCCAGCAGTTTAGTGATCAGGGGCCTCCCCCATGAGCAGTTCTTC. It is translated as CASSLVIRGLPHEQFF. This sequence joins TRBV27 and TRBJ2-1; weak D call: TRBD1 (6 bases). V was cut by 2 bases and J by 8 bases, with 19 bases left in between. Germline V CDR1 and CDR2: MNHEY, SMNVEV (reference sequence). The CDR3 loop spans 16 amino acids.

V usage is TRBV9 and J usage is TRBJ2-1; the match to TRBD2 covers 12 bases. Trimming took 1 base from V and 6 from J; bases not matched to a gene: 2. The CDR3 length is 15 residues. Germline CDR1 and CDR2: SGDLS and YYNGEE. The CDR3 here is CASSVPGLAGNEQFF. The CDR3 DNA follows: TGTGCCAGCAGCGTACCGGGACTAGCGGGCAATGAGCAGTTCTTC.

This clone was recorded a few times. CDR3 DNA sequence: TGTGCCAGCACACAGGCGCGCCAATCCTACGAGCAGTACTTC. Its translation is CASTQARQSYEQYF. The V gene is TRBV2, the J gene TRBJ2-7, with a weak D call TRBD1 (5 bases). Germline V lookup: CDR1 SNHLY, CDR2 FYNNEI. Trimming removed 7 bases from V and 1 base from J, with 14 bases in between. This CDR3 contains 14 residues.

As DNA, the CDR3 is TGTGCCAGCAGCATCACAGGGGTTAGCAATCAGCCCCAGCATTTT. This codes for CASSITGVSNQPQHF. This sequence joins TRBV7-2 and TRBJ1-5; 7 bases are shared with TRBD1. Trimming at V came to 5 bases and at J to 0 bases, leaving 4 bases not matched to a gene. This CDR3 comprises 15 residues. The germline V gene has CDR1 SGHTA and CDR2 FQGNSA. Variable domain in full (rest from reference TRBV7-2 and TRBJ1-5): GAGVSQSPSNKVTEKGKDVELRCDPISGHTALYWYRQSLGQGLEFLIYFQGNSAPDKSGLPSDRFSAERTGGSVSTLTIQRTQQEDSAVYLCASSITGVSNQPQHFGDGTRLSIL.

The chain uses TRBV5-1 and TRBJ1-1; the match to TRBD1 covers 7 bases. The CDR3 is 15 residues long. V lost 4 bases and J lost 2; bases outside the gene matches: 8. Germline V gene lookup returns CDR1 SGHRS and CDR2 YFSETQ. This chain's CDR3 is CASSGGQTSNTEAFF. CDR3 sequence (DNA): TGCGCCAGCAGCGGGGGACAGACTAGTAACACTGAAGCTTTCTTT.

This clone has a handful of counts. DNA for the CDR3: TGCGCCAGCAGCCCATCATATCGACAGGACTATGGCTACACCTTC. The encoded protein is CASSPSYRQDYGYTF. The rearrangement joins TRBV4-3 to TRBJ1-2, with D possibly TRBD1 on 6 matching bases. Germline loops: CDR1 LGHNA, CDR2 YSLEER. The CDR3 spans 15 residues. Trimming took 4 bases from V and 3 from J, leaving 15 bases between them.

V usage is TRBV5-1 and J usage is TRBJ1-4, with D possibly TRBD1 on 6 matching bases. V dropped 0 bases and J dropped 8 bases, with 11 bases sitting between them. This CDR3 is 14 amino acids long. Germline V gives CDR1 SGHRS, CDR2 YFSETQ. CDR3 amino acids: CASSLVPGAEKLFF. The CDR3 nucleotides read TGCGCCAGCAGCTTGGTGCCAGGGGCAGAAAAACTGTTTTTT.

This chain links TRBV4-3 with TRBJ2-1; 8 nucleotides match TRBD2. CDR1 and CDR2 from the germline V gene are LGHNA and YSLEER. This CDR3 has 17 amino acids. V trimming: 0 bases; J trimming: 8 bases; junction bases outside the gene matches: 12. The CDR3 nucleotides are TGCGCCAGCAGCCAAGATACCCAAGCGGGAGTGTTTTATGAGCAGTTCTTC. It encodes CASSQDTQAGVFYEQFF.

This clone was seen only a few times. The rearrangement links TRBV6-5 to TRBJ1-4; 9 bases are a match to TRBD1. CDR1 is MNHEY and CDR2 is SVGAGI in the germline V gene. This CDR3 region has 14 residues. The junction had 2 bases not matched to a gene; V was cut back by 4 bases and J by 5 bases. CDR3 sequence: CASSSTGGNEKLFF. CDR3 in DNA: TGTGCCAGCAGTTCGACAGGGGGAAATGAAAAACTGTTTTTT.

Only one count was recorded for this clone. The J gene is TRBJ1-2, the V gene TRBV11-2; 8 bases are shared with TRBD1. Germline CDR1 reads SGHAT; CDR2 reads FQNNGV. This CDR3 contains 15 residues. The V and J ends lost 1 base and 3 bases, in that order; junction bases with no gene match: 4. This CDR3 reads CASSLGTGSYYGYTF. The CDR3 bases are TGTGCCAGCAGCTTAGGGACAGGGAGTTACTATGGCTACACCTTC.